These 2 T cell receptor beta chains were all obtained from the same sample, sequenced in a study of Graves' ophthalmopathy and Graves' hyperthyroidism. RNA transcripts yielded amplified TCR beta CDR3 regions. The workflow started with a first-round RT-PCR run with HTBI primers and then moved on to a second-round multiplex PCR. TCRdb called the multiplex PCR reads again in MiXCR, with one record for every CDR3 protein. The sample lists about 400,000 distinct CDR3 sequences, around 17% occurring once. The sample taken for sequencing was peripheral blood. The receptors originated from a woman aged 18-29 years with Graves' ophthalmopathy.

This clonotype was recorded many times. J is TRBJ2-5 and V is TRBV5-1; 8 bases line up with TRBD2. V was clipped by 2 bases and J by 5 bases; unmatched bases: 11. Germline V lookup: CDR1 SGHRS, CDR2 YFSETQ. This CDR3 comprises 16 residues. CDR3 sequence (DNA): TGCGCCAGCAGCTTAAGCGGGAGCGGGGCAGGGGAGACCCAGTACTTC. This codes for CASSLSGSGAGETQYF.

This clonotype came up many times. The chain recombines TRBV6-2 or TRBV6-3 with TRBJ2-2; possibly TRBD1 or TRBD2 for D (5 bases each). The CDR3 runs to 14 residues. Germline CDR1 is MNHEY and CDR2 is SVGEGT. V lost 6 bases, J lost 4 bases, and 12 bases lay in between. The CDR3 bases are TGTGCCAGCAGACCGGGTGGGGGCACCGGGGAGCTGTTTTTT. Protein: CASRPGGGTGELFF.